The 20 T cell receptor beta chains given below trace back to one sample, sequenced in a study of cytotoxic CD8 clonotypes in ibrutinib-treated CLL. This table comes from immunoSEQ multiplex PCR, and its TCRdb copy is limited to in-frame clones, with some not included. This sample has about 160,000 clones; under 85% occur once, and the top ten carry about 5%. Source: PBMCs, taken after 24 months of ibrutinib treatment. Receptors originate from a human donor with chronic lymphocytic leukemia.

The V call is TRBV7-2, the J call TRBJ1-2, with no clear D. Trimming took 2 bases from V and 6 from J, leaving 7 bases between them. The CDR3 is 12 amino acids. Germline V gene sequence: CDR1 SGHTA, CDR2 FQGNSA. CDR3 protein: CASSLITNGYTF. CDR3 DNA sequence: TGTGCCAGCAGCTTAATCACGAATGGCTACACCTTC. Using reference TRBV7-2 and TRBJ1-2 for the parts outside the CDR3, the full variable domain is GAGVSQSPSNKVTEKGKDVELRCDPISGHTALYWYRQSLGQGLEFLIYFQGNSAPDKSGLPSDRFSAERTGGSVSTLTIQRTQQEDSAVYLCASSLITNGYTFGSGTRLTVV.

V usage is TRBV2 and J usage is TRBJ1-5; D is possibly TRBD1 (5 bases). In germline, CDR1 is SNHLY, CDR2 FYNNEI. Trimming stripped 8 bases from V and 2 bases from J, with 13 bases between. This CDR3 contains 14 residues. Here the CDR3 DNA reads TGTGCCAGCCTACAGGTCTTAGGCAATCAGCCCCAGCATTTT. Residues: CASLQVLGNQPQHF. The variable domain in full, completed from reference TRBV2 and TRBJ1-5, reads EPEVTQTPSHQVTQMGQEVILRCVPISNHLYFYWYRQILGQKVEFLVSFYNNEISEKSEIFDDQFSVERPDGSNFTLKIRSTKLEDSAMYFCASLQVLGNQPQHFGDGTRLSIL.

CDR3 loop: CASSKHREEPEAFF. The CDR3 nucleotides are TGTGCCAGTAGTAAACACAGGGAAGAACCTGAAGCTTTCTTT. The genes are TRBV19 and TRBJ1-1; a possible D gene is TRBD1 (6 bases). Between the trimmed V and J ends, which lost 4 bases and 6 bases, there was a span of 15 bases. Germline CDR1 reads LNHDA; CDR2 reads SQIVND (reference sequence). The CDR3 consists of 14 residues. The complete variable domain, with remaining parts taken from reference TRBV19 and TRBJ1-1, reads DGGITQSPKYLFRKEGQNVTLSCEQNLNHDAMYWYRQDPGQGLRLIYYSQIVNDFQKGDIAEGYSVSREKKESFPLTVTSAQKNPTAFYLCASSKHREEPEAFFGQGTRLTVV.

As for this clone: At the DNA level, this CDR3 is encoded by other sequences in the same sample as well. The V call is TRBV25-1, the J call TRBJ1-5; the D is unclear. The germline CDR1 and CDR2 sequences are MGHDK and SYGVNS. The CDR3 length is 13 residues. Trimming shortened V by 3 bases and J by 7 bases, and 10 bases separated the two germline ends. Here the CDR3 reads CASSEVGNQPQHF. The CDR3 DNA is TGTGCCAGCAGTGAGGTAGGGAACCAGCCCCAGCATTTT.

The rearrangement links TRBV27 to TRBJ2-1; D is ambiguous. The CDR3 loop spans 12 amino acids. Germline V gene data show CDR1 as MNHEY and CDR2 as SMNVEV (reference sequence). Trimming pared 6 bases from V and 2 bases from J, leaving 5 bases between. The CDR3 loop reads CASSPPYNEQFF. The CDR3, as DNA: TGTGCCAGCAGCCCGCCCTACAATGAGCAGTTCTTC.

The rearrangement uses TRBV30 and TRBJ1-2; maybe TRBD1 (6 bases). CDR1 and CDR2 from the germline V gene are GTSNPN and SVGIG (reference sequence). This CDR3 comprises 12 residues. V was clipped by 0 bases and J by 10 bases, with 12 bases between them. CDR3: CAWSVSGGAYTF. The CDR3 nucleotides read TGTGCCTGGAGTGTTTCGGGGGGCGCCTACACCTTC.

The chain joins TRBV4-3 to TRBJ1-2; no firm D call. The CDR3 runs to 15 residues. The V end was cut by 1 base, the J end by 1 base, with 10 bases between. Germline V gene data show CDR1 as LGHNA and CDR2 as YSLEER. CDR3 nucleotide sequence: TGCGCCAGCAGCCAAGCTATCACGAGTAACTATGGCTACACCTTC. It specifies CASSQAITSNYGYTF.

The chain employs TRBV4-2 and TRBJ1-5; D remains ambiguous. This CDR3 region has 16 residues. V was trimmed by 0 bases and J by 0 bases, leaving 9 bases between them. Germline V gene sequence: CDR1 LGHNA, CDR2 YNFKEQ. CDR3 loop: CASSQESGYSNQPQHF. DNA of the CDR3: TGTGCCAGCAGCCAAGAATCAGGCTATAGCAATCAGCCCCAGCATTTT.

The chain carries TRBV23-1 and TRBJ1-1, with D possibly matching TRBD1 (6 bases). TRBV23-1 counts as an open reading frame of uncertain function. Trimming left V 6 bases short and J 0 bases short, with 14 bases between. The CDR3 has 15 residues. For the CDR3, the DNA is TGCGCCAGCAGCCGGAACAGGGTCATGAACACTGAAGCTTTCTTT. It translates to CASSRNRVMNTEAFF.

The rearrangement links TRBV9 to TRBJ2-7; a weak D match, TRBD1 (5 bases). V dropped 3 bases and J dropped 3 bases, with 10 bases sitting between them. CDR1 is SGDLS and CDR2 is YYNGEE in the germline V gene. This CDR3 region has 13 residues. The CDR3 spells CASSEGLYYEQYF. The DNA of the CDR3 is TGTGCCAGCAGCGAGGGGCTATACTACGAGCAGTACTTC.

The V call is TRBV5-6, the J call TRBJ1-4, with TRBD1 matching over 7 bases. The CDR3 covers 14 residues. Germline CDR1 reads SGHDT; CDR2 reads YYEEEE. V lost 5 bases to trimming and J lost 8 bases; unmatched junction nucleotides: 9. CDR3 amino acids: CASRRQGSEEKLFF. Here the CDR3 DNA reads TGTGCCAGCAGAAGACAGGGTTCGGAGGAAAAACTGTTTTTT.

This chain uses TRBV19 with TRBJ1-1, with TRBD1 matching 10 bases. The CDR3 sequence is 16 residues long. Germline CDR1 is LNHDA and CDR2 is SQIVND (reference sequence). V trimming: 4 bases; J trimming: 0 bases; junction bases outside the gene matches: 5. The CDR3 region is CASSTTGQGMNTEAFF. The CDR3 region has the DNA TGTGCCAGTAGTACTACGGGACAGGGGATGAACACTGAAGCTTTCTTT.

The gene calls are TRBV18 and TRBJ2-1; 12 nucleotides match TRBD2. Germline V gene data show CDR1 as KGHSH and CDR2 as LQKENI. V was clipped by 4 bases and J by 1 base; unmatched bases: 5. This CDR3 has 17 amino acids. The chain's CDR3 is CASSQRGTSGSYNEQFF. The CDR3 DNA reads as TGTGCCAGCTCACAACGGGGGACTAGCGGGTCCTACAATGAGCAGTTCTTC.

The chain uses TRBV5-6 and TRBJ2-1; D remains ambiguous. CDR1 is SGHDT, CDR2 YYEEEE, per germline. This CDR3 contains 15 residues. Deletions cut 2 bases from V and 4 bases from J, with 13 bases between. The CDR3 region is CASSFPGLGYNEQFF. CDR3 DNA: TGTGCCAGCAGCTTCCCGGGTTTGGGGTACAATGAGCAGTTCTTC. Combining the CDR3 with reference TRBV5-6 and TRBJ2-1 gives the whole variable domain DAGVTQSPTHLIKTRGQQVTLRCSPKSGHDTVSWYQQALGQGPQFIFQYYEEEERQRGNFPDRFSGHQFPNYSSELNVNALLLGDSALYLCASSFPGLGYNEQFFGPGTRLTVL.

The rearrangement uses TRBV5-1 and TRBJ1-5; 12 bases are a match to TRBD1. Per germline, CDR1 SGHRS and CDR2 YFSETQ. After removal of 4 bases from V and 7 bases from J, the junction contained 6 bases not matched to a gene. The CDR3 is made up of 15 amino acids. The CDR3 sequence: CASSPGTGGGQPQHF. DNA of the CDR3: TGCGCCAGCAGCCCCGGGACAGGGGGCGGGCAGCCCCAGCATTTT.

The chain carries TRBV18 and TRBJ1-1; weak D call: TRBD1 (5 bases). Between the trimmed V and J ends, which lost 6 bases and 5 bases, there was a span of 19 bases. CDR3 length equals 15 residues. CDR1 is KGHSH, CDR2 LQKENI, per germline. The CDR3 loop reads CASSISDGGETEAFF. In DNA form, the CDR3 reads TGTGCCAGCTCGATTTCAGACGGGGGGGAAACTGAAGCTTTCTTT.

The rearrangement joins TRBV5-1 to TRBJ2-3, with 9 bases matching TRBD2. There are 14 residues in the CDR3. V was clipped by 1 base and J by 6 bases; unmatched bases: 3. CDR1 and CDR2 from the germline V gene are SGHRS and YFSETQ. The CDR3 nucleotides are TGCGCCAGCAGCTTGCCTAGCGGGGTGGATACGCAGTATTTT. This codes for CASSLPSGVDTQYF.

In DNA, the CDR3 is TGCGCCAGCAGCGGTTCCGGGACTGTTAATGAGCAGTTCTTC. This sequence encodes CASSGSGTVNEQFF. The chain carries TRBV5-1 and TRBJ2-1, with D perhaps TRBD2 (6 bases). With 4 bases removed from V and 7 bases from J, the gap between germline ends came to 15 bases. Germline lookup yields CDR1 SGHRS and CDR2 YFSETQ. The CDR3 has 14 amino acids.

This clone has just a few counts. The chain carries TRBV5-1 and TRBJ2-5; tentatively, D is TRBD2 (5 bases). The CDR3 totals 15 residues. Per the germline V gene, CDR1 is SGHRS and CDR2 is YFSETQ. The V end was cut by 1 base, the J end by 1 base, with 11 bases between. CDR3 sequence reads: CASSLIPGFQETQYF. As DNA, the CDR3 is TGCGCCAGCAGCTTGATTCCGGGGTTCCAAGAGACCCAGTACTTC.

V gene TRBV10-1 combines with J gene TRBJ1-1, with a tentative D call TRBD1 (6 bases). The CDR3 totals 13 residues. The germline V gene has CDR1 WNHNN and CDR2 SYGVQD (reference sequence). Trimming shortened V by 0 bases and J by 7 bases, and 9 bases separated the two germline ends. CDR3 loop: CASSESRQVEAFF. The DNA for the CDR3 is TGCGCCAGCAGTGAGTCCCGACAGGTTGAAGCTTTCTTT.